The rows below give T cell receptor beta chains drawn from one sample of a study of blood T cell repertoires in COVID-19. Measured with immunoSEQ multiplex PCR; TCRdb has only the in-frame clones, and not every one. This repertoire shows 150,000 to 200,000 clones, roughly 78% found once; its top ten account for 2.5% to 3%. Sequencing was done on a sample of peripheral blood. These receptors came from an elderly woman with active or convalescent COVID-19. Both conserved end residues are trimmed from each CDR3. The size entry is marked missing in some rows and otherwise reads once, few, many or a size class.

cdr3_aa	clone_size	v_call	j_call
ASSLMTSGDQETQY	.	TRBV5-1	TRBJ2-5
ASSELSAVSGNTIY	.	TRBV2	TRBJ1-3
ASSTFPSRLNTEAF	.	TRBV28	TRBJ1-1
ASTRGLMNTEAF	.	TRBV2	TRBJ1-1
ASSLVLAGGYNEQF	.	TRBV5-1	TRBJ2-1
ASGRTSGDTGELF	.	TRBV2	TRBJ2-2
ASSRPLRGVNTGELF	.	TRBV7-6	TRBJ2-2
ASSLVLGGNTEAF	.	TRBV5-1	TRBJ1-1
ASSFTGELGYNEQF	.	TRBV5-1	TRBJ2-1
SVTLAKNIQY	once	TRBV29-1	TRBJ2-4
ASSSTGVSGNTIY	few	TRBV5-1	TRBJ1-3
ASSQSAGQHSYEQY	.	TRBV23-1	TRBJ2-7
ASSDTVNSYSYEQY	.	TRBV6-1	TRBJ2-7
ASSLEAGATSYEQY	.	TRBV11-2	TRBJ2-7
ASTRGSGGETDTQY	.	TRBV3-1/TRBV3-2	TRBJ2-3
ASMGTGPPYEQY	.	TRBV6-5	TRBJ2-7
ASSLLRAGQPQH	.	TRBV28	TRBJ1-5
ASSPISGNLWQGSYQPQH	.	TRBV28	TRBJ1-5
ASSVGLSGGDNEQF	.	TRBV9	TRBJ2-1
ASSRPGGETQY	.	TRBV6-5	TRBJ2-5
ASSLFAGQHNSPLH	.	TRBV28	TRBJ1-6
ASSAAPGQTTGYT	.	TRBV6-4	TRBJ1-2
ASSSASDNLYNEQF	.	TRBV11-3	TRBJ2-1